One sample yielded the 3 T cell receptor beta chains listed below, sequenced in a study of T-cell memory formation after mild COVID-19. One entry per CDR3 protein results from TCRdb running MiXCR on the 5' RACE reads. This table has some 250,000 distinct CDR3 sequences, around 17% appearing once. The sample consisted of PBMCs or a T cell subset sorted from them (not recorded which). These receptors were collected from a man aged 18 to 30 who had mild COVID-19 (a few samples of this study predate the infection). Cell type and time point are not known.

In this sample, this clonotype turned up a few times. This chain links TRBV5-5 with TRBJ2-3; no clear D. CDR3 size: 12 residues. V was shortened by 1 base and J by 6 bases, with 6 bases between the two germline ends. The germline gives CDR1 SGHKS, CDR2 YYEKEE (reference sequence). The CDR3 DNA sequence: TGTGCCAGCAGCTTGACGTGGGATACGCAGTATTTT. Its protein is CASSLTWDTQYF.

This chain connects TRBV7-8 to TRBJ2-1; tentatively, D is TRBD2 (6 bases). CDR3 length equals 16 residues. The germline gives CDR1 SGHVS, CDR2 FQNEAQ. V was cut by 1 base and J by 10 bases, with 20 bases left in between. This chain's CDR3 is CASSLGGKLALGEQFF. CDR3 nucleotide sequence: TGTGCCAGCAGCTTAGGGGGGAAGCTAGCGTTGGGCGAGCAGTTCTTC.

The J gene is TRBJ1-5, the V gene TRBV6-2 or TRBV6-3; D unclear. V was trimmed by 2 bases and J by 0 bases, leaving 5 bases between them. CDR1 and CDR2 (germline): MNHEY, SVGEGT. The CDR3 has 14 amino acids. The CDR3 DNA follows: TGTGCCAGCAGTTACGGTCCTAGCAATCAGCCCCAGCATTTT. It is translated as CASSYGPSNQPQHF.